Presented here are 8 T cell receptor beta chains from one specimen sequenced in a study of cytomegalovirus exposure and HLA in healthy donors (dated by TCRdb to 2016 to 2017). Libraries were made using the immunoSEQ multiplex PCR assay. For the multiplex PCR, a mixture combining 60 forward primers for TCR Vbeta segments and 13 reverse primers for TCR Jbeta segments was used. As stored in TCRdb, this immuneACCESS dataset retains in-frame rearrangements with V and J assigned. A fraction of the clones does not appear; measured against another copy, unresolved V genes explain less than half of the discrepancy, and the remainder lacks a known reason. The sample table records 150,000 to 200,000 clones; more than 65% of these occur just once. The ten largest clones add up to under 1.5% of the sample. Sample: PBMCs. These receptors all stem from a man aged 25-45 years in good health and CMV-seronegative.

V gene TRBV4-3 combines with J gene TRBJ2-5; D might be TRBD2 (5 bases). CDR1 is LGHNA and CDR2 is YSLEER in the germline V gene. V was cut by 7 bases and J by 5 bases, with 32 bases left in between. This CDR3 has 19 residues. The CDR3 sequence: CASTIPRTGVCRYAETQYF. The CDR3 region has the DNA TGCGCCAGCACCATACCAAGGACTGGGGTTTGTAGGTATGCGGAGACCCAGTACTTC.

The CDR3 DNA is TGCGCCAGCAGCTTGCTCGGGACTAGCGGGGGGCCTAGCACAGATACGCAGTATTTT. Its protein product is CASSLLGTSGGPSTDTQYF. This rearrangement joins TRBV5-1 to TRBJ2-3; 15 nucleotides align to TRBD2. The germline gives CDR1 SGHRS, CDR2 YFSETQ. Unmatched junction bases numbered 6, after V lost 1 base and J lost 0 bases. The length of the CDR3 is 19 residues.

The V gene is TRBV6-5, the J gene TRBJ2-5; 9 positions agree with TRBD2. The DNA matches TRBJ2-7 better at its end, which makes the J call doubtful. The CDR3 is 14 residues long. Germline assignment: CDR1 MNHEY and CDR2 SVGAGI. The DNA of the CDR3 is TGTGCCAGCAGGGGCGGGGGGGCATCCTACGAGCAGTACTTC. Translating it yields CASRGGGASYEQYF.

The chain links TRBV7-2 to TRBJ2-7, with 9 bases aligning to TRBD2. The germline gives CDR1 SGHTA, CDR2 FQGNSA. The CDR3 has 17 amino acids. V shed 3 bases, J shed 4 bases, and the junction held 13 bases outside the gene matches. Written as DNA, the CDR3 is TGTGCCAGCAGCTTGATCGCCGGTAGCGGGGGATATTACGAGCAGTACTTC. Translated: CASSLIAGSGGYYEQYF.

The gene calls are TRBV28 and TRBJ2-7; a possible D gene is TRBD1 (5 bases). The V gene lost 3 bases and the J gene lost 0 bases, with 15 bases spanning the gap. There are 16 residues in the CDR3. Germline CDR1 is MDHEN and CDR2 is SYDVKM. CDR3 loop: CASSFGQLGPSYEQYF. DNA for the CDR3: TGTGCCAGCAGTTTCGGCCAACTGGGGCCCTCCTACGAGCAGTACTTC. Full variable domain (missing parts from reference TRBV28 and TRBJ2-7): DVKVTQSSRYLVKRTGEKVFLECVQDMDHENMFWYRQDPGLGLRLIYFSYDVKMKEKGDIPEGYSVSREKKERFSLILESASTNQTSMYLCASSFGQLGPSYEQYFGPGTRLTVT.

The rearrangement links TRBV28 to TRBJ2-7; 7 nucleotides line up with TRBD2. J lost 4 bases, V lost 3 bases, and 15 bases had no gene match. From germline, CDR1 is MDHEN and CDR2 SYDVKM. There are 17 residues in the CDR3. The chain's CDR3 is CASSFYSKTSSPYEQYF. The CDR3 coding sequence is TGTGCCAGCAGTTTTTATTCAAAGACTAGCTCCCCTTACGAGCAGTACTTC.

V usage is TRBV28 and J usage is TRBJ2-7; 8 bases line up with TRBD2. The CDR3 loop spans 15 amino acids. The germline CDR1 and CDR2 sequences are MDHEN and SYDVKM. With 7 bases clipped from V and 5 bases from J, the junction kept 13 bases outside the gene matches. Here the CDR3 reads CASTESGSIIHEQYF. The CDR3, as DNA: TGTGCCAGCACCGAGAGCGGGAGTATAATCCACGAGCAGTACTTC.

The rearrangement joins TRBV7-3 to TRBJ2-7; TRBD2 might be the D (5 bases). Looked up from germline, CDR1 is SGHTA and CDR2 is FQGTGA. This CDR3 has 14 amino acids. V dropped 4 bases and J dropped 1 base, with 11 bases sitting between them. CDR3 loop: CASSSYPGSYEQYF. CDR3 bases: TGTGCCAGCAGCTCCTACCCGGGGTCCTACGAGCAGTACTTC. The full variable domain, rest sourced from reference TRBV7-3 and TRBJ2-7, is GAGVSQTPSNKVTEKGKYVELRCDPISGHTALYWYRQSLGQGPEFLIYFQGTGAADDSGLPNDRFFAVRPEGSVSTLKIQRTERGDSAVYLCASSSYPGSYEQYFGPGTRLTVT.